These 13 T cell receptor beta chains share one sample of origin, sequenced in a study of blood T cell repertoires in COVID-19. The repertoire was sequenced with immunoSEQ multiplex PCR; TCRdb's copy has only in-frame clones and lacks some. Among 200,000 to 250,000 clones listed, roughly 80% were seen once. Sequenced: peripheral blood. All receptors derive from a woman in her 70s with acute or convalescent COVID-19.

The rearrangement joins TRBV2 to TRBJ1-1; D uncertain. This CDR3 spans 13 amino acids. Germline CDR1 and CDR2: SNHLY and FYNNEI. V lost 8 bases and J 4 bases, leaving 14 bases between the germline ends. For the CDR3, the DNA is TGTGCCAGCTTCTTCTTAGGGAGCACTGAAGCTTTCTTT. Translation: CASFFLGSTEAFF.

As to this clone: Other DNA sequences from this sample encode an identical CDR3 as well. V and J are TRBV4-2 and TRBJ1-2; D gene ambiguous. The CDR3 is made up of 13 amino acids. Trimming took 1 base from V and 3 from J, leaving 6 bases between them. CDR1 is LGHNA and CDR2 is YNFKEQ in the germline V gene. CDR3 sequence (DNA): TGTGCCAGCAGCCAAGGGCAGGACTATGGCTACACCTTC. It codes for CASSQGQDYGYTF.

The chain has TRBV19 and TRBJ2-2; 13 bases match TRBD2. The V segment lost 4 bases and the J segment 0 bases; nucleotides outside the gene matches: 20. CDR1 LNHDA and CDR2 SQIVND come from the germline V gene (reference sequence). The CDR3 extends over 23 amino acids. The DNA for the CDR3 is TGTGCCAGTAGTAGACCTGATAGACTAGCGGGGGGAGAAAGGTCCGCGAACACCGGGGAGCTGTTTTTT. Encoded protein: CASSRPDRLAGGERSANTGELFF.

The table lists this clone with a count of one. V is TRBV11-2 and J is TRBJ2-3, with 8 bases matching TRBD2. This CDR3 region has 17 residues. Germline CDR1 is SGHAT and CDR2 is FQNNGV. Losses at the gene ends were 2 bases for V and 5 bases for J; bases not matched to a gene: 12. Written as DNA, the CDR3 is TGTGCCAGCAGCTTAAGGCTAGCGGGCGCGGTGGGAGATACGCAGTATTTT. Its translation is CASSLRLAGAVGDTQYF.

The chain carries TRBV4-3 and TRBJ2-5; TRBD1 is a possible D gene (5 bases). V was clipped by 1 base and J by 2 bases, with 14 bases between them. This CDR3 contains 16 residues. Germline CDR1 LGHNA, CDR2 YSLEER. The DNA of the CDR3 is TGCGCCAGCAGCCAAGGATGGGGCGGTACTCAAGAGACCCAGTACTTC. It is translated as CASSQGWGGTQETQYF.

CDR3 in DNA: TGTGCCAGCAGCGCGGAGGCGGGGGATAGAAAAGCTTTCTTT. Residues: CASSAEAGDRKAFF. This chain uses TRBV5-4 with TRBJ1-1; D perhaps matches TRBD1 (5 bases). Trimming shortened V by 4 bases and J by 9 bases, and 19 bases separated the two germline ends. Germline CDR1 and CDR2: SGHNT and YYREEE (reference sequence). CDR3 size: 14 residues.

This chain joins TRBV5-5 and TRBJ2-7; no firm D call. This CDR3 contains 16 residues. Trimming cost V 1 base and J 2 bases, with 16 bases left between them. Germline V gives CDR1 SGHKS, CDR2 YYEKEE (reference sequence). CDR3 residues: CASSLNIDLSAYEQYF. The CDR3 DNA is TGTGCCAGCAGCTTGAACATCGACCTGAGCGCCTACGAGCAGTACTTC.

The V call is TRBV9, the J call TRBJ2-1; 8 nucleotides align to TRBD2. V shed 0 bases and J 10 bases; nucleotides not matched to a gene: 9. CDR3 length equals 15 residues. Germline CDR1 is SGDLS and CDR2 is YYNGEE. This chain's CDR3 is CASSVELAGPLEQFF. The CDR3 nucleotides read TGTGCCAGCAGCGTAGAGCTAGCGGGCCCCCTAGAGCAGTTCTTC.

The CDR3 spells CASSASSGGAQNEQFF. The CDR3 bases are TGTGCCAGCAGCGCCTCTAGCGGGGGGGCCCAAAATGAGCAGTTCTTC. The chain recombines TRBV7-2 with TRBJ2-1, with 12 bases fitting TRBD2. CDR3 length: 16 amino acids. J was trimmed by 7 bases and V by 5 bases; bases with no gene match: 9. The germline V gene encodes CDR1 SGHTA and CDR2 FQGNSA.

The chain recombines TRBV24-1 with TRBJ1-1; TRBD1 might be the D (6 bases). CDR1 is KGHDR and CDR2 is SFDVKD in the germline V gene. The CDR3 is 17 residues long. V lost 4 bases to trimming and J lost 0 bases, with 17 bases between them. The CDR3 nucleotides read TGTGCCACCAGTGAGGGGGTTATGGGGGCTTTGAACACTGAAGCTTTCTTT. Protein sequence: CATSEGVMGALNTEAFF.

This chain connects TRBV29-1 to TRBJ2-2; the match to TRBD1 covers 8 bases. With V trimmed by 5 bases and J by 0 bases, 8 bases remained unmatched. The CDR3 sequence is 16 residues long. Germline V gene lookup returns CDR1 SQVTM and CDR2 ANQGSEA. As DNA, the CDR3 is TGCAGCGTTAGCAGGGGGCGGGTGGCGAACACCGGGGAGCTGTTTTTT. Protein: CSVSRGRVANTGELFF.

Of note for this clone: This sample includes further DNA sequences coding for the same CDR3. The rearrangement uses TRBV7-6 and TRBJ2-5; possibly TRBD1 for D (6 bases). The ends were cut back, 4 bases at V and 1 base at J, with 13 bases in the middle. This CDR3 is 15 amino acids long. CDR1 SGHVS and CDR2 FNYEAQ come from the germline V gene. The CDR3 sequence is CASSSDPGAQETQYF. The CDR3 DNA is TGTGCCAGCAGCTCAGACCCAGGGGCCCAAGAGACCCAGTACTTC.

This clone was counted between two and nine times. The rearrangement uses TRBV30 and TRBJ1-6; 7 nucleotides line up with TRBD1. Trimming removed 3 bases from V and 9 bases from J; junction bases left unmatched: 14. The germline V gene has CDR1 GTSNPN and CDR2 SVGIG (reference sequence). CDR3 length: 16 residues. CDR3 bases: TGTGCCTGGAGCGCAAACCGGGACAGACTTATTTCACCCCTCCACTTT. Translation gives CAWSANRDRLISPLHF.